The clone carrying this TCR beta chain has a single count. What it binds is unknown. Germline CDR1 reads MDHEN; CDR2 reads SYDVKM. The CDR3 covers 15 residues. The V and J ends lost 4 bases and 9 bases, in that order; junction bases with no gene match: 9. This record belongs to a study of T cell responses to AZD1222 COVID-19 vaccine. Findings and caveats of the study: At study baseline, merely over 5 AZD1222 recipients were seropositive. Clonal diversity was possibly underestimated; the donors were predominantly white British and more often female.

Produced via immunoSEQ multiplex PCR; TCRdb's table is partial and in-frame only. The repertoire holds roughly 100,000 clones, with roughly nine tenths as singletons. The receptor was derived from an adult in good health. The chain combines TRBV28 with TRBJ2-1, with TRBD1 matching over 10 bases. The sample was peripheral blood, taken on day 0 of AZD1222 vaccination. CDR3 nucleotide sequence: TGTGCCAGCAGTTCGGGACAGGGGACCCACGGTGAGCAGTTCTTC. Amino acids: CASSSGQGTHGEQFF.